These T cell receptor beta chains were read from a single sample in a study of human T cells and chemical hapten exposure. TCRdb ran MiXCR on the RACE reads and lists one entry per CDR3 protein. The table has tens of thousands of distinct CDR3 sequences, 10% seen once. The sequences come from whole blood, collected in connection with sensitization to the hapten diphenylcyclopropenone (DPC). The source of these receptors is a woman between 45 and 60 years old with alopecia areata. Some clones in this sample may be carry-over from other donors' samples. CDR3s leave out the opening cysteine and the closing phenylalanine or tryptophan. Fields, in order: V gene, D gene, J gene, CDR3 protein. D genes are given only for firm matches.

v_gene: TRBV7-2; d_gene: .; j_gene: TRBJ2-4; CDR3aa: ASSSKNIQY
v_gene: TRBV28; d_gene: .; j_gene: TRBJ2-1; CDR3aa: ASSFPLGAASLNEQF
v_gene: TRBV6-2/TRBV6-3; d_gene: TRBD1; j_gene: TRBJ2-2; CDR3aa: ASRKRQGANTGELF
v_gene: TRBV3-1; d_gene: .; j_gene: TRBJ2-7; CDR3aa: ASSEGHTGAYEQY
v_gene: TRBV29-1; d_gene: .; j_gene: TRBJ1-1; CDR3aa: SVERLLNTEAF
v_gene: TRBV29-1; d_gene: .; j_gene: TRBJ1-1; CDR3aa: SAAKGGIGTEAF
v_gene: TRBV5-5; d_gene: .; j_gene: TRBJ2-7; CDR3aa: ASSPGQGGYEQY
v_gene: TRBV4-2; d_gene: .; j_gene: TRBJ2-7; CDR3aa: ASSPRAPEYEQY
v_gene: TRBV9; d_gene: .; j_gene: TRBJ2-5; CDR3aa: ASSAGPLETQY
v_gene: TRBV7-8; d_gene: .; j_gene: TRBJ2-6; CDR3aa: ASGSLSGANVLT
v_gene: TRBV4-1; d_gene: TRBD2; j_gene: TRBJ2-3; CDR3aa: ASSQVAGVPDTQY
v_gene: TRBV12-3/TRBV12-4; d_gene: TRBD1; j_gene: TRBJ2-7; CDR3aa: ASSRNRGLYEQY
v_gene: TRBV24-1; d_gene: .; j_gene: TRBJ2-5; CDR3aa: ATSAVGLGTQY
v_gene: TRBV12-3/TRBV12-4; d_gene: TRBD2; j_gene: TRBJ2-3; CDR3aa: ASTLGGGPKDTQY
v_gene: TRBV20-1; d_gene: TRBD2; j_gene: TRBJ2-7; CDR3aa: SARVGGTSAEQY
v_gene: TRBV29-1; d_gene: TRBD1; j_gene: TRBJ1-1; CDR3aa: SATPGQGNTEAF
v_gene: TRBV20-1; d_gene: TRBD2; j_gene: TRBJ2-5; CDR3aa: SASIGSGGETQY
v_gene: TRBV29-1; d_gene: .; j_gene: TRBJ1-2; CDR3aa: SAQTGLGYT
v_gene: TRBV11-2; d_gene: .; j_gene: TRBJ2-7; CDR3aa: ASSLRVGQQY
v_gene: TRBV7-9; d_gene: .; j_gene: TRBJ2-5; CDR3aa: ASTTPPKTQY
v_gene: TRBV6-2/TRBV6-3; d_gene: TRBD2; j_gene: TRBJ2-7; CDR3aa: ASRFRPGREGQEQY
v_gene: TRBV4-3; d_gene: .; j_gene: TRBJ2-2; CDR3aa: ASSQGAISGELF
v_gene: TRBV6-2/TRBV6-3; d_gene: .; j_gene: TRBJ1-3; CDR3aa: ATRQSSGNTIY
v_gene: TRBV2; d_gene: .; j_gene: TRBJ2-6; CDR3aa: ASSEGMANVLT
v_gene: TRBV15; d_gene: TRBD1; j_gene: TRBJ2-1; CDR3aa: ATSDRTGAYEQF
v_gene: TRBV7-9; d_gene: .; j_gene: TRBJ2-3; CDR3aa: ASNPTARDTQY
v_gene: TRBV19; d_gene: TRBD1; j_gene: TRBJ2-4; CDR3aa: ASSQTGGALAKNIQY
v_gene: TRBV3-1; d_gene: TRBD1; j_gene: TRBJ2-1; CDR3aa: ASSQEQGAPNEQF
v_gene: TRBV7-2; d_gene: .; j_gene: TRBJ2-5; CDR3aa: ASSPGGARKETQY
v_gene: TRBV5-4; d_gene: .; j_gene: TRBJ2-3; CDR3aa: ASSFGQTSTDTQY
v_gene: TRBV10-2; d_gene: TRBD2; j_gene: TRBJ2-1; CDR3aa: ASRPGLAGGAGTYNEQF
v_gene: TRBV7-2; d_gene: TRBD1; j_gene: TRBJ2-1; CDR3aa: ASSLYETGHNEQF
v_gene: TRBV5-4; d_gene: .; j_gene: TRBJ2-1; CDR3aa: ASGQGLLGPNEQF
v_gene: TRBV12-3/TRBV12-4; d_gene: .; j_gene: TRBJ2-3; CDR3aa: ASSFRRGGSTDTQY
v_gene: TRBV28; d_gene: .; j_gene: TRBJ1-2; CDR3aa: ASSSARYGYT
v_gene: TRBV7-9; d_gene: .; j_gene: TRBJ1-3; CDR3aa: ASSLGGKTSGNTIY
v_gene: TRBV27; d_gene: .; j_gene: TRBJ2-2; CDR3aa: ASSWNTGELF
v_gene: TRBV27; d_gene: .; j_gene: TRBJ1-5; CDR3aa: ASSTQRGLNQPQH
v_gene: TRBV5-1; d_gene: TRBD1; j_gene: TRBJ1-4; CDR3aa: ASSPTGQQLEKLF
v_gene: TRBV28; d_gene: .; j_gene: TRBJ1-1; CDR3aa: ASSLANTEAF
v_gene: TRBV3-1; d_gene: .; j_gene: TRBJ1-6; CDR3aa: ASSQRPTGPYSPLH
v_gene: TRBV19; d_gene: TRBD1; j_gene: TRBJ1-5; CDR3aa: ASRRGRQGDNQPQH
v_gene: TRBV30; d_gene: .; j_gene: TRBJ1-2; CDR3aa: AWSRLERNYGYT
v_gene: TRBV28; d_gene: .; j_gene: TRBJ1-1; CDR3aa: ASSPPFGGNTEAF
v_gene: TRBV20-1; d_gene: .; j_gene: TRBJ1-1; CDR3aa: SAREAGAYTEAF
v_gene: TRBV15; d_gene: .; j_gene: TRBJ1-1; CDR3aa: ATSSDGLAF
v_gene: TRBV7-3; d_gene: .; j_gene: TRBJ2-5; CDR3aa: ASSPYGEETQY
v_gene: TRBV2; d_gene: .; j_gene: TRBJ2-1; CDR3aa: ASTPRGLANEQF
v_gene: TRBV3-1; d_gene: .; j_gene: TRBJ2-2; CDR3aa: ASSQDRGGELF
v_gene: TRBV10-3; d_gene: .; j_gene: TRBJ1-4; CDR3aa: AISAGAGEKLF
v_gene: TRBV14; d_gene: .; j_gene: TRBJ1-6; CDR3aa: ASSQAPTNSPLH
v_gene: TRBV2; d_gene: TRBD2; j_gene: TRBJ2-2; CDR3aa: ASRKTGTRGMTGELF
v_gene: TRBV29-1; d_gene: TRBD2; j_gene: TRBJ2-3; CDR3aa: SVVGLAGGPTDTQY
v_gene: TRBV6-1; d_gene: .; j_gene: TRBJ2-1; CDR3aa: ASSSRDPRGEQF
v_gene: TRBV20-1; d_gene: .; j_gene: TRBJ2-7; CDR3aa: SACPPGTYEQY
v_gene: TRBV6-2/TRBV6-3; d_gene: .; j_gene: TRBJ2-1; CDR3aa: ASCFAGLYNEQF